The TCR beta chain described here comes from a study of cytomegalovirus exposure and HLA in healthy donors. The PCR contained 60 Vbeta and 13 Jbeta primers. The table came from immunoSEQ multiplex PCR; TCRdb's copy has only in-frame clones and leaves some out. The table lists approximately 110,000 clones, 70% to 85% of them singletons. Study-level results: According to the study, 150 to 200 TCR beta chains were cytomegalovirus-associated.

V shed 4 bases and J 5 bases; nucleotides not matched to a gene: 1. CDR1 is SGHRS and CDR2 is YFSETQ in the germline V gene. This CDR3 is built from 14 residues. On this clone: Its antigen remains unknown.

The sequence was obtained from a woman between 35 and 50 years old in good health and CMV-seropositive. V is TRBV5-1 and J is TRBJ2-5; 14 nucleotides match TRBD2. The sequencing sample was made of PBMCs. CDR3 in amino acids: CASSRTSGRETQYF. CDR3 nucleotide sequence: TGCGCCAGCAGCCGGACTAGCGGGAGGGAGACCCAGTACTTC.